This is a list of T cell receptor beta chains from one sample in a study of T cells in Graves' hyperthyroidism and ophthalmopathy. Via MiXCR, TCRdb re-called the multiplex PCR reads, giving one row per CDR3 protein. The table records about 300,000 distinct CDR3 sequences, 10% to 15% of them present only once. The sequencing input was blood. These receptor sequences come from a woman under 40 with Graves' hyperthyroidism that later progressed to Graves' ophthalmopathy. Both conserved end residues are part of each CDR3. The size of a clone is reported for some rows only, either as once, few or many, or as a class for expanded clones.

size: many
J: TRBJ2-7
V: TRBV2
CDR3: CASSLAGENEQYF

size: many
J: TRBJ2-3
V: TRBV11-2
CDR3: CASSLGPAGLRTDTQYF

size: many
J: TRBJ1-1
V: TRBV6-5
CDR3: CASSYSPGLNTEAFF

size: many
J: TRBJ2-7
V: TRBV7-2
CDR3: CASSRSPSGEQYF

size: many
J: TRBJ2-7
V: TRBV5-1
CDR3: CASSRTGSYEQYF

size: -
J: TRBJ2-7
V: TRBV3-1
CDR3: CASSRGTSGGYEQYF

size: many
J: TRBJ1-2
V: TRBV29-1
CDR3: CSVADSTKYGYTF

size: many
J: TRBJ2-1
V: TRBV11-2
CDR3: CASSLDTGTGEFF

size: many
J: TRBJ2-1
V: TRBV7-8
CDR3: CASSLELAGAGYEQFF

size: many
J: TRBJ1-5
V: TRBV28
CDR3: CASTEGGGDQPQHF

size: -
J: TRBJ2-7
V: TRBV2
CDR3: CASSSSQSSATSYEQYF

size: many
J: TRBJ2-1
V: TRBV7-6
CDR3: CASSKQGGDNEQFF

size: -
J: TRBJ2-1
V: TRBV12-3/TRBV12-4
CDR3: CASRLGPLYNEQFF

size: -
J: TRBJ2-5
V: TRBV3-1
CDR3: CASRGWGVETQYF

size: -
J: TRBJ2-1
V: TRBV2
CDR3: CASSERWFEQFF

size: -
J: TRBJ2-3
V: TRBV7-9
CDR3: CASSLGRDYQDTQYF

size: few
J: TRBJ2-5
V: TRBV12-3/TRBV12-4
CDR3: CASSLGTEETQYF

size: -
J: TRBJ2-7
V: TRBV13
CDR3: CASSGDSDYEQYF

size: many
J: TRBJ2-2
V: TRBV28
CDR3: CASRSLAGGPTGELFF

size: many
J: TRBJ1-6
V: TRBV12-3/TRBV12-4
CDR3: CASTRSGTGSWSPLHF

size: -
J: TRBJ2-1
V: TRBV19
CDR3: CASTLTGGWEGYNEQFF

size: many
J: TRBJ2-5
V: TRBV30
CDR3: CAWWDRGLAGGLETQYF

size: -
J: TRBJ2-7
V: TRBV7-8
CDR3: CASSFSGEQYF

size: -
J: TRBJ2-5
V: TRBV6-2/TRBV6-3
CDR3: CASSAPVTQYF

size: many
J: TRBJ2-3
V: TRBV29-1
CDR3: CSVEDSGSGADTQYF

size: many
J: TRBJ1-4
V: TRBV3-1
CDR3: CASSQAPPGLDYEKLFF

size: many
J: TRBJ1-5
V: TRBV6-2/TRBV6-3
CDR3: CASSYHLRDRRDQPQHF

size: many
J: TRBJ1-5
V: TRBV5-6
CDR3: CASSLGSSDQPQHF

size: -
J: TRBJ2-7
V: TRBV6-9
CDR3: CTSSYGGYEQYF

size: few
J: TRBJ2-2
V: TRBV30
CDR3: CAYPGGTGELFF

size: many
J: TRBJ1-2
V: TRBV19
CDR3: CASTVGTKGYGYTF

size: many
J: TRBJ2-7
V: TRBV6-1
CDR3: CASSPRSGRFYEQYF

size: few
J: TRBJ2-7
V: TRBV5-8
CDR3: CASSFYTVSYEQYF

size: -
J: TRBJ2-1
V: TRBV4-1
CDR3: CASSRSRNNEQFF

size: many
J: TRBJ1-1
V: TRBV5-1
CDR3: CASSSDRENTEAFF

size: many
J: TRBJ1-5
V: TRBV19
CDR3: CASTDWLGNQPQHF

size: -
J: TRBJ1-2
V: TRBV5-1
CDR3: CASSPRPGQGAGGYTF